The clone carrying this T cell receptor (beta chain) was picked up one time. The antigen is not known. Treatment noted: some 20 received Ad26.COV2.S at low or high dose, single or two shots; about 5 received placebo; per-sample allocation not given. Sampling was performed 63 days after the first vaccine or placebo injection. The sample belongs to a study of Ad26.COV2.S vaccination and SARS-CoV-2 variants. Whole-study results and caveats: Across vaccine and placebo recipients, the breadth of non-spike TCRs was similar.

TCRdb's table, derived via immunoSEQ multiplex PCR, lists solely in-frame clones and lacks some. The sample lists more than 300,000 clones; around 84% were seen once. The sample consisted of peripheral blood, taken in a trial of Ad26.COV2.S vaccine versus placebo. This receptor was obtained from a person between 18 and 60 years old who received the Ad26.COV2.S COVID-19 vaccine or a placebo.

CDR3 nucleotide sequence: TGTGCCAGCAGCCCCCTGCGGACGGGTCTGAACACTGAAGCTTTCTTT. Its protein is CASSPLRTGLNTEAFF. The chain uses TRBV27 and TRBJ1-1; no clear D. The germline V gene has CDR1 MNHEY and CDR2 SMNVEV (reference sequence). This CDR3 comprises 16 residues. V lost 6 bases and J lost 0, with 17 bases in between.